Following are 9 T cell receptor beta chains from one sample sequenced in a study of control samples from healthy donors and cancer patients. TCRdb's table, derived via immunoSEQ multiplex PCR, lists solely in-frame clones and lacks some. The table records fewer than 150,000 clones, around 90% of them present only once. Sequenced: blood. The source of these receptors is a man aged 18 to 29 in good health.

This chain uses TRBV9 with TRBJ1-2; TRBD1 agrees at 9 bases. V lost 3 bases to trimming and J lost 7 bases; unmatched junction nucleotides: 10. Germline loops: CDR1 SGDLS, CDR2 YYNGEE. CDR3 size: 15 residues. The CDR3, as DNA: TGTGCCAGCAGCGGTCAACAGGGGGCGTTTGGTGGCTACACCTTC. This translates into CASSGQQGAFGGYTF.

The chain joins TRBV6-1 to TRBJ1-1; tentatively, D is TRBD1 (6 bases). The CDR3 contains 16 residues. Germline V CDR1 and CDR2: MNHNS, SASEGT. V lost 2 bases to trimming and J lost 5 bases, with 18 bases between them. The CDR3 spells CASSEPYSRGGTEAFF. CDR3 DNA: TGTGCCAGCAGTGAACCCTACAGCAGGGGAGGTACTGAAGCTTTCTTT.

The gene calls are TRBV7-9 and TRBJ2-3; TRBD2 matches at 10 bases. CDR3 size: 13 residues. V lost 6 bases and J lost 9; bases outside the gene matches: 6. The germline CDR1 and CDR2 sequences are SEHNR and FQNEAQ (reference sequence). CDR3 in DNA: TGTGCCAGCAGTTCCAGCGGGGGGGAGACGCAGTATTTT. Translating gives CASSSSGGETQYF.

V and J are TRBV7-9 and TRBJ2-1, with 10 bases matching TRBD2. The CDR3 runs 17 residues. From germline, CDR1 is SEHNR and CDR2 FQNEAQ (reference sequence). The junction had 8 bases not matched to a gene; V was cut back by 1 base and J by 5 bases. This CDR3 reads CASSLGLLAGAHNEQFF. In DNA, the CDR3 is TGTGCCAGCAGCTTAGGCCTGCTAGCGGGAGCCCACAATGAGCAGTTCTTC.

V is TRBV5-5 and J is TRBJ1-5; 9 nucleotides align to TRBD1. J gave up 6 bases and V 4 bases, and 8 bases lay outside the gene matches. The germline CDR1 and CDR2 sequences are SGHKS and YYEKEE (reference sequence). This CDR3 has 15 residues. The CDR3: CASSPSGTGFQPQHF. DNA for the CDR3: TGTGCCAGCAGCCCGTCGGGGACAGGGTTTCAGCCCCAGCATTTT.

The gene calls are TRBV6-6 and TRBJ1-2, with TRBD1 as a possible D gene (5 bases). Trimming took 5 bases from V and 14 from J, leaving 24 bases between them. Germline CDR1 MNHNY, CDR2 SVGAGI (reference sequence). The CDR3 loop spans 14 amino acids. DNA of the CDR3: TGTGCCAGCAGTAACCCGGGACCCCTTCCTGGAAGGACCTTC. Its translation is CASSNPGPLPGRTF.

This clone has a single count. V usage is TRBV6-5 and J usage is TRBJ1-5, with a possible D match to TRBD1 (5 bases). Germline loops: CDR1 MNHEY, CDR2 SVGAGI. There are 14 residues in the CDR3. Trimming removed 2 bases from V and 7 bases from J, with 12 bases in between. CDR3 nucleotides: TGTGCCAGCAGTTACCTCCAGGGCGGCCAGCCCCAGCATTTT. Amino acid sequence: CASSYLQGGQPQHF.

This chain uses TRBV5-4 with TRBJ2-7, with TRBD1 identical over 7 bases. The CDR3 extends over 14 amino acids. Germline V lookup: CDR1 SGHNT, CDR2 YYREEE (reference sequence). V lost 4 bases, J lost 3 bases, and 7 bases stayed unmatched. This chain's CDR3 is CASSKQGRLYEQYV. CDR3 sequence (DNA): TGTGCCAGCAGCAAACAGGGGAGACTCTACGAGCAGTACGTC.

A single count supports this clone. This sequence joins TRBV6-5 and TRBJ1-6; D is uncertain. V was shortened by 5 bases and J by 9 bases, with 11 bases between the two germline ends. Germline V gene data show CDR1 as MNHEY and CDR2 as SVGAGI. The CDR3 runs 13 residues. CDR3 in amino acids: CASSPDVSSPLHF. For the CDR3, the DNA is TGTGCCAGCAGTCCCGATGTGAGTTCACCCCTCCACTTT.